This T cell receptor (beta chain) stems from a study of blood T cells in healthy people across ages. The second PCR ran about 6 to 12 cycles with a sample-barcoded 5' primer and J-beta primers. TCRdb used MiXCR to reprocess the 5' RACE reads, holding one entry per CDR3 protein. The data contain roughly 500,000 distinct CDR3 sequences, about 25% of them seen just once; the ten biggest clones take up roughly 9%. Broader study findings: There were more naive CD4+ cells and higher diversity in long-lived donors than in aged donors.

As concerns this clonotype: Its antigen is currently unknown.

The data were also submitted as part of a second study, on T cells of mothers and their children.

The specimen sequenced was blood. This sequence originates from a boy aged 5-17 years in good health.

The CDR3 DNA sequence: TGCAGTGCTGCTATACAGGGGGTTCGGGAAAAACTGTTTTTT. This sequence encodes CSAAIQGVREKLFF. The rearrangement joins TRBV20-1 to TRBJ1-4, with TRBD1 matching over 8 bases. This CDR3 is built from 14 residues. Trimming took 5 bases from V and 8 from J; bases not matched to a gene: 10. Germline CDR1 DFQATT, CDR2 SNEGSKA (reference sequence).